This T cell receptor (beta chain) originates from a study of T cells in Graves' hyperthyroidism and ophthalmopathy. The overall study: Blood from the periphery was taken at initial diagnosis, before any treatment.

Overall study findings and caveats: Most expanded thyroid clonotypes above 0.001 recurred in blood.

These patients, aged 18 to 65, had recently diagnosed hyperthyroidism lasting under 2 months. This clonotype has only a few counts. Its antigen is currently unknown. Trimming shortened V by 1 base and J by 10 bases, and 11 bases separated the two germline ends. This CDR3 contains 14 residues. RNA transcripts gave rise to amplified TCR beta CDR3 regions. First-round RT-PCR with HTBI primers amplified the TCR CDR3 region. MiXCR, applied by TCRdb to the multiplex PCR reads, yields one record per CDR3 protein. This repertoire shows some 510,000 distinct CDR3 sequences, around 21% found once; its top ten account for about 30%.

The chain recombines TRBV12-3 or TRBV12-4 with TRBJ1-6; D remains unclear. The source material was blood. The receptor was isolated from a man in his late teens or twenties with Graves' hyperthyroidism. The CDR3 loop reads CASSLGNKGSPLHF. The CDR3 DNA follows: TGTGCCAGCAGTTTAGGAAATAAAGGGTCACCCCTCCACTTT.